The clone carrying this T cell receptor (beta chain) was detected ten times or more. Antigen: not known. Via MiXCR, TCRdb re-called the RACE reads, giving one row per CDR3 protein. Here the sample spans a few hundred thousand distinct CDR3 sequences, about 6% being singletons. This entry belongs to a study of human T cells and chemical hapten exposure. The CDR3 has 14 amino acids. Looked up from germline, CDR1 is SGDLS and CDR2 is YYNGEE. The V end was cut by 1 base, the J end by 3 bases, with 10 bases between. Regarding the study as a whole: TCRs exceeding a frequency of 1 in 1000 stayed unchanged under DPC sensitization. Expanded TCRs clustered into significantly more large CDR3 similarity groups than controls, the analysis revealed.

Documented time point: patch test 2, 6 weeks after DPC sensitization. The treatment was: therapeutic diphenylcyclopropenone sensitization with weekly scalp DPC. Blood was collected ahead of every patch test applied. Sequences were derived from whole blood, sampled in connection with sensitization to the hapten diphenylcyclopropenone (DPC). The genes are TRBV9 and TRBJ1-1; D gene unclear. The sequence was collected from a woman aged 18-29 years with alopecia areata. Some clones in this sample may be carry-over from other donors' samples. The CDR3 is CASSVRGRDTEAFF. The CDR3 DNA is TGTGCCAGCAGCGTACGCGGCAGAGACACTGAAGCTTTCTTT.